This is a list of T cell receptor beta chains from one sample in a study of blood T cells in healthy people across ages. Using its own MiXCR run on the 5' RACE reads, TCRdb lists one record per CDR3 protein. The table shows around 1.5 million distinct CDR3 sequences, with 30% to 40% occurring only once. Sample: blood. Receptors were obtained from a woman aged 25 to 39 in good health. Both conserved end residues are part of each CDR3. The D gene is left open where the match is weak. Not every row has a clone size; where given, it reads once, few, many or a size class.

CDR3 protein	CDR3 DNA	V gene	CDR3 length	J gene	clone size	D gene
CASSQESGTRSHTF	TGCGCCAGCAGCCAGGAGTCCGGGACCCGCTCTCACACCTTC	TRBV4-1	14	TRBJ1-2	few	-
CSARANNGYTF	TGCAGTGCTAGGGCCAATAATGGCTACACCTTC	TRBV20-1	11	TRBJ1-2	-	-
CSERAPRPETQYF	TGCAGCGAAAGAGCTCCACGACCAGAGACCCAGTACTTC	TRBV20-1	13	TRBJ2-5	few	-
CASSRIVNEKLFF	TGCGCCAGCAGCCGAATCGTTAATGAAAAACTGTTTTTT	TRBV4-1	13	TRBJ1-4	-	-
CASRMSPGNGKNSPLHF	TGTGCCAGCAGAATGTCCCCAGGGAACGGCAAAAATTCACCCCTCCACTTT	TRBV14	17	TRBJ1-6	-	-
CASSFAGTRDNEQFF	TGTGCCAGCAGCTTCGCCGGGACTAGAGACAATGAGCAGTTCTTC	TRBV28	15	TRBJ2-1	-	TRBD2
CTSSELHSENYNEQFF	TGTACCAGCAGTGAACTACACAGCGAAAACTACAATGAGCAGTTCTTC	TRBV6-1	16	TRBJ2-1	-	-
CSADRDGDFNEQFF	TGCAGTGCAGACCGGGACGGGGATTTCAATGAGCAGTTCTTC	TRBV20-1	14	TRBJ2-1	few	-
CASSLGLAPPDTQYF	TGTGCCAGCAGCTTAGGGCTCGCCCCCCCGGATACGCAGTATTTT	TRBV7-6	15	TRBJ2-3	-	-
CSARDRRPRASYEQYF	TGCAGTGCTAGAGATCGGAGGCCGCGGGCTTCTTACGAGCAGTACTTC	TRBV20-1	16	TRBJ2-7	-	-
CASRLLKPGLAAHTQYF	TGTGCCAGCAGACTCCTAAAACCGGGACTAGCGGCACATACGCAGTATTTT	TRBV7-8	17	TRBJ2-3	few	TRBD2
CASSYRRGFNEQFF	TGCGCCAGCAGCTATCGGCGGGGGTTCAATGAGCAGTTCTTC	TRBV5-1	14	TRBJ2-1	-	TRBD2
CSHPGASGGPSYNEQFF	TGCAGCCACCCCGGGGCTAGCGGGGGGCCCTCCTACAATGAGCAGTTCTTC	TRBV29-1	17	TRBJ2-1	many	TRBD2
CAISDPTTDTQYF	TGTGCCATCAGTGATCCAACGACAGATACGCAGTATTTT	TRBV10-3	13	TRBJ2-3	-	-
CASSTLTGTGGFYEQYF	TGTGCCAGCAGCACTCTGACCGGGACTGGCGGGTTCTACGAGCAGTACTTC	TRBV28	17	TRBJ2-7	-	-
CASSWGDPNTGELFF	TGTGCCAGCAGTTGGGGAGACCCCAACACCGGGGAGCTGTTTTTT	TRBV27	15	TRBJ2-2	few	-
CASSQEESYNYGYTF	TGCGCCAGCAGCCAGGAGGAGTCTTATAACTATGGCTACACCTTC	TRBV4-1	15	TRBJ1-2	few	-
CASSNGPGRDTQYF	TGTGCCAGCAGCAACGGCCCAGGGAGAGATACGCAGTATTTT	TRBV11-3	14	TRBJ2-3	-	-
CASSRTGTSGQETQYF	TGCGCCAGCAGCAGAACCGGGACTAGCGGACAAGAGACCCAGTACTTC	TRBV5-1	16	TRBJ2-5	many	TRBD2
CAWSGGTRGRGAYEQYF	TGTGCCTGGAGTGGAGGGACGAGGGGCCGAGGAGCCTACGAGCAGTACTTC	TRBV30	17	TRBJ2-7	few	-
CARGTSGSYNEQFF	TGTGCCAGGGGGACTAGCGGGAGTTACAATGAGCAGTTCTTC	TRBV2	14	TRBJ2-1	few	TRBD2
CASSLVFQVSSSYNSPLHF	TGTGCCAGCAGCTTAGTGTTTCAGGTTTCAAGCTCCTATAATTCACCCCTCCACTTT	TRBV7-9	19	TRBJ1-6	-	-
CASSQSRSGLSDTDTQYF	TGTGCCAGCAGCCAAAGCCGGAGCGGACTATCGGACACAGATACGCAGTATTTT	TRBV5-4	18	TRBJ2-3	-	-
CASSKGGNSYEQYF	TGTGCCAGCAGTAAAGGGGGTAACTCCTACGAGCAGTACTTC	TRBV28	14	TRBJ2-7	few	-
CASSYPLGLGASSGANVLTF	TGTGCCAGCAGTTACCCCCTGGGGTTGGGCGCCAGCTCTGGGGCCAACGTCCTGACTTTC	TRBV28	20	TRBJ2-6	few	-
CSVDGGQVVRADTQYF	TGCAGCGTTGACGGAGGACAGGTGGTGCGAGCGGATACGCAGTATTTT	TRBV29-1	16	TRBJ2-3	many	TRBD1